Sequencing of this T cell receptor beta chain was carried out in a study of PD-1 blockade in classical Hodgkin lymphoma (dated by TCRdb to between 2020 and 2021). With respect to the entire study: A peripheral blood immune signature of response to PD-1 blockade in classical Hodgkin lymphoma was defined using TCR beta sequencing and CyTOF. Overall results and qualifications from the work: The study was limited to a single clinical trial cohort, and causes of repertoire differences, possibly disease activity or prior therapy, remained undefined. Newly diagnosed patients were reported to have lower baseline TCR diversity than healthy donors, and relapsed/refractory patients were reported to have lower baseline TCR diversity still.

Reading the germline V gene (reference sequence) gives CDR1 LNHNV and CDR2 YYDKDF. Trimming removed 0 bases from V and 4 bases from J, leaving 15 bases between the germline ends. Reading from cysteine to phenylalanine, the CDR3 counts 16 amino acids. CDR3 DNA only is kept here, 48 bases in frame from base 1. Genomic DNA was extracted with the Qiagen DNeasy kit from unsorted PBMCs and from negatively selected CD4+ and CD8+ fractions. TCR beta CDR3 regions were subjected to amplification by immunoSEQ multiplex PCR with primers that anneal to V and J segments. A synthetic immune receptor repertoire was used to minimize amplification bias, and any remaining bias was removed computationally after sequencing. Per the authors' processing: Custom Python scripts were used to quantify repertoire diversity as the Shannon entropy index. Unsorted, CD4+ and CD8+ repertoires were analyzed separately, except for combined analyses in which CD4+ and CD8+ sequences were merged in silico. The table comes from immuneACCESS by way of TCRdb, which keeps in-frame sequences with V and J called. Part of the clones is missing from these tables; in studies checked, under half for an unresolved V gene and the rest for unknown reasons. V and J calls plus clone size are reproduced from that table; the DNA served to infer D and trimming. This sample is represented by about 20,000 clones; approximately 80% of them were singletons. The ten largest clones represent 1% to 1.5% of the sample.

Explained via the paper, the time point label denotes: newly diagnosed, previously untreated cHL patient sample. Using a Miltenyi CD4+ T cell isolation kit, CD4+ T cells were purified from thawed PBMCs through magnetic negative selection. To serve as a comparison group for the relapsed/refractory trial patients, PBMCs were sequenced from patients with newly diagnosed, previously untreated classical Hodgkin lymphoma. Peripheral blood was collected in 8 mL Vacutainer Cell Preparation Tubes, from which PBMCs were isolated by centrifugation and then cryopreserved. Purified CD4+ and CD8+ fractions were prepared only for cases with an additional available PBMC sample. On LS columns in a quadroMACS separator, the magnetically labelled cells were depleted, and the flow-through was collected as the purified fraction. Of note for this clone: Its recognized antigen is unknown. The record has no base qualities; no much larger clone is one base away.

Recombination joined TRBV15 with TRBJ1-1; no D gene call is confident. This TCR came from a human donor with classical Hodgkin lymphoma. What was sequenced was CD4+ T cells from blood. In nucleotides, the sequence is TGTGCCACCAGCAGAGATCCGAATCTACAAGGCACTGAAGCTTTCTTT. It translates to CATSRDPNLQGTEAFF.